This T cell receptor beta chain was sequenced in a study of blood T cell repertoires in COVID-19. Study in general: Sites in the United States, Italy and Spain provided acute and convalescent COVID-19 samples. T cells, B-cell-depleted T cells, or PBMCs provided the cDNA or gDNA that served as material.

Deletions cut 5 bases from V and 3 bases from J, with 14 bases between. This CDR3 has 14 amino acids. Looked up from germline, CDR1 is SGHTA and CDR2 is FQGTGA. Some clones are missing from TCRdb's copy, which holds only in-frame ones; the method was immunoSEQ multiplex PCR. Here the sample spans some 210,000 clones, around 88% being singletons. This clonotype was sampled from a man in his fifties with active or convalescent COVID-19. Material: peripheral blood. The chain joins TRBV7-3 to TRBJ2-7, with D possibly matching TRBD2 (6 bases). The CDR3 nucleotides read TGTGCCAGCAGCCCCGGCGGGAACTACTACGAGCAGTACTTC. This codes for CASSPGGNYYEQYF.